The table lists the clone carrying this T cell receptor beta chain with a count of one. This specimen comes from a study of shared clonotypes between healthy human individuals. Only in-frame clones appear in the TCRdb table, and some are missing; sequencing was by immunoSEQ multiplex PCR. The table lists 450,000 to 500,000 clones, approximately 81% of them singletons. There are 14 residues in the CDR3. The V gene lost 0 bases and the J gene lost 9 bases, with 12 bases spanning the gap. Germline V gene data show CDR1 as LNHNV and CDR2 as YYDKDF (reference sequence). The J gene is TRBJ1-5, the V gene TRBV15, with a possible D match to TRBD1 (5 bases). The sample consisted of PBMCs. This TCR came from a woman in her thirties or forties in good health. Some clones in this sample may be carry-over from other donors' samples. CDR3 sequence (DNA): TGTGCCACCAGCAGAGATCGGCAGGGAAGGCCCCAGCATTTT. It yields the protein CATSRDRQGRPQHF. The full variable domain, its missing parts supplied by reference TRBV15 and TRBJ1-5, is DAMVIQNPRYQVTQFGKPVTLSCSQTLNHNVMYWYQQKSSQAPKLLFHYYDKDFNNEADTPDNFQSRRPNTSFCFLDIRSPGLGDTAMYLCATSRDRQGRPQHFGDGTRLSIL.